This TCR beta chain was observed in a study of T-cell memory formation after mild COVID-19. This clonotype was seen more than once but under ten times. The junction had 4 bases not matched to a gene; V was cut back by 0 bases and J by 9 bases. CDR1 and CDR2 (germline): SGHDT, YYEEEE. CDR3 length: 14 amino acids. Barcoded TCR alpha and TCR beta cDNA libraries with UMIs came from 5'RACE using constant-segment primers. TCRdb processed the 5' RACE reads anew with MiXCR; each CDR3 protein has one entry. This sample has roughly 550,000 distinct CDR3 sequences, with approximately 20% found just once. The sequencing sample was made of PBMCs or a T cell subset sorted from them (not recorded which). The rearrangement links TRBV5-6 to TRBJ2-1; TRBD2 matches 9 bases. This TCR came from an adult woman who had mild COVID-19 (a few samples of this study predate the infection). Cell type and time point are not known. The CDR3 protein is CASSLGGGAGEQFF. The CDR3 DNA follows: TGTGCCAGCAGCTTGGGCGGGGGGGCCGGTGAGCAGTTCTTC.